The 21 T cell receptor beta chains given below trace back to one sample, sequenced in a study of blood T cell repertoires in COVID-19. TCRdb's copy holds only in-frame clones and misses some; the assay was immunoSEQ multiplex PCR. The repertoire has about 250,000 clones, 65% to 90% of them found once; the top ten carry around 4.7%. What was sequenced was peripheral blood. Source of these receptors: a woman in her seventies with acute or convalescent COVID-19.

The chain uses TRBV18 and TRBJ2-5; TRBD1 agrees at 8 bases. With 2 bases clipped from V and 7 bases from J, the junction kept 9 bases outside the gene matches. Germline assignment: CDR1 KGHSH and CDR2 LQKENI. The CDR3 contains 15 residues. In DNA form, the CDR3 reads TGTGCCAGCTCACCAGGGGGACAGGACCCCAGGACCCAGTACTTC. Its translation is CASSPGGQDPRTQYF.

This chain connects TRBV5-1 to TRBJ1-4, with D uncertain. Between the trimmed V and J ends, which lost 3 bases and 0 bases, there was a span of 6 bases. CDR3 size: 14 residues. Germline CDR1 reads SGHRS; CDR2 reads YFSETQ. DNA for the CDR3: TGCGCCAGCAGCTCGACATCAACTAATGAAAAACTGTTTTTT. Its translation is CASSSTSTNEKLFF.

This rearrangement joins TRBV4-2 to TRBJ1-2, with D tentatively TRBD1 (6 bases). V lost 1 base and J lost 3, with 9 bases in between. Germline V lookup: CDR1 LGHNA, CDR2 YNFKEQ. The CDR3 length is 14 residues. CDR3 DNA: TGTGCCAGCAGCCAAGCAGGGGTCGACTATGGCTACACCTTC. As protein: CASSQAGVDYGYTF.

The chain couples TRBV24-1 to TRBJ1-1; 8 bases are a match to TRBD1. Trimming removed 5 bases from V and 7 bases from J; junction bases left unmatched: 5. This CDR3 region has 13 residues. In germline, CDR1 is KGHDR, CDR2 SFDVKD. The CDR3 is CATSVAGGLEAFF. In DNA, the CDR3 is TGTGCCACCAGTGTGGCAGGGGGCCTTGAAGCTTTCTTT.

The rearrangement joins TRBV4-3 to TRBJ2-4; possibly TRBD2 for D (5 bases). The CDR3 consists of 16 residues. The V end was cut by 2 bases, the J end by 2 bases, with 13 bases between. Germline V gene data show CDR1 as LGHNA and CDR2 as YSLEER. CDR3 nucleotide sequence: TGCGCCAGCAGCCAAACCCTCCGGGGTTCCAAAAACATTCAGTACTTC. Amino acid sequence: CASSQTLRGSKNIQYF.

This chain joins TRBV6-5 and TRBJ1-3; perhaps TRBD1 as D (6 bases). Germline CDR1 reads MNHEY; CDR2 reads SVGAGI. The CDR3 is 15 residues long. Trimming stripped 6 bases from V and 0 bases from J, with 12 bases between. This CDR3 reads CASRANRASGNTIYF. In nucleotides, the CDR3 is TGTGCCAGCAGGGCCAACAGGGCCTCTGGAAACACCATATATTTT.

V is TRBV11-2 and J is TRBJ1-1; 7 bases match TRBD1. This CDR3 has 15 residues. The V gene's germline CDR1 is SGHAT and CDR2 FQNNGV. The ends lost 1 base at V and 3 bases at J; junction bases unmatched: 5. Here the CDR3 reads CASSLGRGPDTEAFF. CDR3 bases: TGTGCCAGCAGCTTAGGGAGGGGGCCAGACACTGAAGCTTTCTTT.

The chain recombines TRBV12-3 or TRBV12-4 with TRBJ2-7; 9 nucleotides align to TRBD1. Unmatched junction bases numbered 5, after V lost 8 bases and J lost 3 bases. The length of the CDR3 is 13 residues. The CDR3 coding sequence is TGTGCCAGCGTCCGGGACAGGGACTACGAGCAGTACTTC. Its translation is CASVRDRDYEQYF.

The genes are TRBV11-2 and TRBJ1-1; no definite D call. The CDR3 loop spans 13 amino acids. The ends were cut back, 0 bases at V and 6 bases at J, with 8 bases in the middle. Germline CDR1 reads SGHAT; CDR2 reads FQNNGV. CDR3 residues: CASSLDPSSEAFF. The DNA for the CDR3 is TGTGCCAGCAGCTTAGACCCTAGCTCTGAAGCTTTCTTT.

V usage is TRBV6-2 or TRBV6-3 and J usage is TRBJ2-7, with D perhaps matching TRBD2 (5 bases). There are 15 residues in the CDR3. Germline V CDR1 and CDR2: MNHEY, SVGEGT. V lost 7 bases and J 3 bases, leaving 19 bases between the germline ends. The CDR3 protein is CASNPFRVGDYEQYF. In DNA form, the CDR3 reads TGTGCCAGCAACCCATTTAGGGTGGGAGACTACGAGCAGTACTTC.

The chain has TRBV19 and TRBJ1-1; D perhaps matches TRBD1 (5 bases). Trimming stripped 7 bases from V and 0 bases from J, with 12 bases between. The germline V gene encodes CDR1 LNHDA and CDR2 SQIVND (reference sequence). The CDR3 totals 14 residues. The CDR3: CASTQDNMNTEAFF. The DNA for the CDR3 is TGTGCCAGTACCCAGGACAACATGAACACTGAAGCTTTCTTT.

The chain uses TRBV11-2 and TRBJ1-5; tentative D call: TRBD1 (6 bases). The V end lost 3 bases, the J end lost 8 bases, and 11 bases lay between the germline ends. CDR1 SGHAT and CDR2 FQNNGV come from the germline V gene. CDR3 length equals 13 residues. The CDR3 region is CASSFGGLEPQHF. The CDR3 region has the DNA TGTGCCAGCAGCTTTGGGGGCTTGGAGCCCCAGCATTTT. Full variable domain (rest looked up from reference TRBV11-2 and TRBJ1-5): EAGVAQSPRYKIIEKRQSVAFWCNPISGHATLYWYQQILGQGPKLLIQFQNNGVVDDSQLPKDRFSAERLKGVDSTLKIQPAKLEDSAVYLCASSFGGLEPQHFGDGTRLSIL.

DNA for the CDR3: TGTGCCAGCAGCCCGGGACAGATGAACACTGAAGCTTTCTTT. Amino acids: CASSPGQMNTEAFF. The rearrangement links TRBV7-9 to TRBJ1-1, with 7 bases fitting TRBD1. The V and J ends lost 5 bases and 0 bases, in that order; junction bases with no gene match: 3. The germline V gene encodes CDR1 SEHNR and CDR2 FQNEAQ (reference sequence). The CDR3 has 14 amino acids.

CDR3 region: CASSRPQGSNYGYTF. The CDR3 DNA is TGTGCCAGCAGCCGGCCACAGGGCTCTAACTATGGCTACACCTTC. The chain links TRBV3-1 (or the pseudogene TRBV3-2) to TRBJ1-2; the D gene is possibly TRBD1 (6 bases). The CDR3 is 15 residues long. Germline V gives CDR1 LGHDT, CDR2 YNNKEL (reference sequence). The V end lost 4 bases, the J end lost 0 bases, and 12 bases lay between the germline ends.

The V call is TRBV30, the J call TRBJ1-6; D ambiguous. The CDR3 sequence is 13 residues long. CDR1 is GTSNPN and CDR2 is SVGIG in the germline V gene (reference sequence). V lost 0 bases, J lost 9 bases, and 9 bases lay in between. The CDR3 DNA is TGTGCCTGGAGTGTACAGTCAAGTTCACCCCTCCACTTT. Residues: CAWSVQSSSPLHF.

CDR3 bases: TGTGCCAGTAGTACCATCTTTGACTCCCTTGCTGAAGCTTTCTTT. Translating gives CASSTIFDSLAEAFF. This chain connects TRBV19 to TRBJ1-1; D is uncertain. The germline V gene has CDR1 LNHDA and CDR2 SQIVND (reference sequence). This CDR3 spans 15 amino acids. V was trimmed by 4 bases and J by 6 bases, leaving 18 bases between them.

This chain connects TRBV9 to TRBJ1-1; tentative D call: TRBD1 (5 bases). The CDR3 runs 15 residues. The V and J ends lost 4 bases and 0 bases respectively, with 13 bases between them. Germline V gene lookup returns CDR1 SGDLS and CDR2 YYNGEE. The chain's CDR3 is CASSPREGMNTEAFF. The CDR3 nucleotides read TGTGCCAGCAGCCCGAGGGAGGGGATGAACACTGAAGCTTTCTTT. Full variable domain (outside the CDR3, taken from reference TRBV9 and TRBJ1-1): DSGVTQTPKHLITATGQRVTLRCSPRSGDLSVYWYQQSLDQGLQFLIQYYNGEERAKGNILERFSAQQFPDLHSELNLSSLELGDSALYFCASSPREGMNTEAFFGQGTRLTVV.

The chain has TRBV2 and TRBJ1-6; possible D gene TRBD1, 6 bases. Germline values: CDR1 SNHLY, CDR2 FYNNEI. V dropped 6 bases and J dropped 7 bases, with 10 bases sitting between them. This CDR3 is built from 13 residues. CDR3 protein: CASRDRQNSPLHF. The DNA of the CDR3 is TGTGCCAGCAGGGACAGACAGAATTCACCCCTCCACTTT.

The chain recombines TRBV5-4 with TRBJ1-3; weak D call: TRBD1 (5 bases). Germline CDR1 is SGHNT and CDR2 is YYREEE (reference sequence). CDR3 length: 14 residues. Trimming removed 4 bases at V and 4 bases at J, with 12 bases between. CDR3 DNA: TGTGCCAGCAGCCCCCGGACAACGGGAAACACCATATATTTT. Amino acids: CASSPRTTGNTIYF.

The rearrangement links TRBV5-5 to TRBJ2-7; 8 nucleotides agree with TRBD1. The germline V gene encodes CDR1 SGHKS and CDR2 YYEKEE (reference sequence). Trimming at V came to 1 base and at J to 2 bases, leaving 2 bases not matched to a gene. The CDR3 is made up of 14 amino acids. The CDR3 region is CASSLPGGTYEQYF. The CDR3 DNA sequence: TGTGCCAGCAGCTTGCCAGGGGGCACCTACGAGCAGTACTTC.

This chain links TRBV2 with TRBJ1-1, with D maybe TRBD1 (6 bases). V was pared by 7 bases and J by 6 bases, with 15 bases between. CDR1 is SNHLY and CDR2 is FYNNEI in the germline V gene. The CDR3 has 13 amino acids. In DNA form, the CDR3 reads TGTGCCAGCACCTACAGGGATGAGTCTGAAGCTTTCTTT. This codes for CASTYRDESEAFF.